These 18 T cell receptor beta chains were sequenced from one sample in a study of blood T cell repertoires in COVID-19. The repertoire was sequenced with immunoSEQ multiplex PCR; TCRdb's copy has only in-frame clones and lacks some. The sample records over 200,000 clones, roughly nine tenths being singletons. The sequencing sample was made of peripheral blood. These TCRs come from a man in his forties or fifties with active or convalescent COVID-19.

The CDR3 DNA is TGTGCCATCAGTGGACAGGGGATGAACACTGAAGCTTTCTTT. This gives the protein CAISGQGMNTEAFF. This rearrangement joins TRBV10-3 to TRBJ1-1; 8 bases line up with TRBD1. Trimming removed 4 bases from V and 0 bases from J; junction bases left unmatched: 1. This CDR3 region has 14 residues. Per germline, CDR1 ENHRY and CDR2 SYGVKD.

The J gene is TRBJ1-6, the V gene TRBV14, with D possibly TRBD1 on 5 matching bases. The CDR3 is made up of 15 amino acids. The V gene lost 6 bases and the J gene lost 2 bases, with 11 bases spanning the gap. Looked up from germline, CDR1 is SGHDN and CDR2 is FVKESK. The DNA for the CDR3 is TGTGCCAGCAGAAGGGGAGGGACCTATAATTCACCCCTCCACTTT. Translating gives CASRRGGTYNSPLHF.

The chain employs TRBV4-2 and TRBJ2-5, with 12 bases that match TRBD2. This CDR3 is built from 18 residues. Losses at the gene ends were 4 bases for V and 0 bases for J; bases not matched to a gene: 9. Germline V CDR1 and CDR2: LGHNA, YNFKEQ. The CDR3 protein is CASSRRTSGATYQETQYF. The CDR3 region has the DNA TGTGCCAGCAGCCGGCGGACTAGCGGGGCCACCTACCAAGAGACCCAGTACTTC.

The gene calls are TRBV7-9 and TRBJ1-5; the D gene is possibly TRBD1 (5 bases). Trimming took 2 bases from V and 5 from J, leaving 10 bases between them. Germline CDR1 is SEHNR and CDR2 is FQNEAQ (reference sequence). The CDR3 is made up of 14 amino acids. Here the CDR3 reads CASSLSGDYQPQHF. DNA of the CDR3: TGTGCCAGCAGCTTATCGGGGGACTATCAGCCCCAGCATTTT.

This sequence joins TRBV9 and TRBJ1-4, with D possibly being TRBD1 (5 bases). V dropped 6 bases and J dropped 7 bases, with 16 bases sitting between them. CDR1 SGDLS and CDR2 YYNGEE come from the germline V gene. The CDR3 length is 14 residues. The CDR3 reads CASNKMGGTEKLFF. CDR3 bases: TGTGCCAGCAATAAGATGGGCGGGACTGAAAAACTGTTTTTT.

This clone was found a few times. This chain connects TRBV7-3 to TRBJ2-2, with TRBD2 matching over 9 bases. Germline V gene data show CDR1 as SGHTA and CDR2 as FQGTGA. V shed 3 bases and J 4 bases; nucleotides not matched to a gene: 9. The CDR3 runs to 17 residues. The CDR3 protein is CASSFQRGALGTGELFF. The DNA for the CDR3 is TGTGCCAGCAGCTTTCAGCGGGGGGCGCTTGGCACCGGGGAGCTGTTTTTT. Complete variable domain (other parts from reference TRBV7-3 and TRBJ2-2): GAGVSQTPSNKVTEKGKYVELRCDPISGHTALYWYRQSLGQGPEFLIYFQGTGAADDSGLPNDRFFAVRPEGSVSTLKIQRTERGDSAVYLCASSFQRGALGTGELFFGEGSRLTVL.

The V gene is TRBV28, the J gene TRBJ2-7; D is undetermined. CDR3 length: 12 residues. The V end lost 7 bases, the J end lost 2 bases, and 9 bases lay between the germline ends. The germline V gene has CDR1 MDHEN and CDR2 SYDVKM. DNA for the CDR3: TGTGCCAGCAAAAAGGAGACCTACGAGCAGTACTTC. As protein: CASKKETYEQYF.

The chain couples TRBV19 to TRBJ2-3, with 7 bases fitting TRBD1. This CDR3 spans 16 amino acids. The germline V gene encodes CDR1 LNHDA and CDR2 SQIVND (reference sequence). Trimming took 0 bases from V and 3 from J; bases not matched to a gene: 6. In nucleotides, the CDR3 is TGTGCCAGTAGTATAGATCACAGGGGTGGGACAGATACGCAGTATTTT. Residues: CASSIDHRGGTDTQYF.

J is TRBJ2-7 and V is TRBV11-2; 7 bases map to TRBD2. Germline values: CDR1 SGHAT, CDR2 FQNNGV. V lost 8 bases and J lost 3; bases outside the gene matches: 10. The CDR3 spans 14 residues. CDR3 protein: CASGGLGGGYEQYF. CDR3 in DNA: TGTGCCAGCGGAGGGTTGGGCGGGGGCTACGAGCAGTACTTC.

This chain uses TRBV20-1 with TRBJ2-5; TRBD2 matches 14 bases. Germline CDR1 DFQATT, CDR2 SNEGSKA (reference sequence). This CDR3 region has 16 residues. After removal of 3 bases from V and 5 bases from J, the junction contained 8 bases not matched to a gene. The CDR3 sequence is CSASRTSGGPGETQYF. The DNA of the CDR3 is TGCAGTGCTAGTCGGACTAGCGGGGGGCCAGGGGAGACCCAGTACTTC.

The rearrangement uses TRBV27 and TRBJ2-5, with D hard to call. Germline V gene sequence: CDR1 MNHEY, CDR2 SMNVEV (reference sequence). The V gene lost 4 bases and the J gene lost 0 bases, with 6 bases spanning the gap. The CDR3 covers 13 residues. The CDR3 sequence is CASSSLYQETQYF. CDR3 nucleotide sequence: TGTGCCAGCAGTTCCCTGTACCAAGAGACCCAGTACTTC.

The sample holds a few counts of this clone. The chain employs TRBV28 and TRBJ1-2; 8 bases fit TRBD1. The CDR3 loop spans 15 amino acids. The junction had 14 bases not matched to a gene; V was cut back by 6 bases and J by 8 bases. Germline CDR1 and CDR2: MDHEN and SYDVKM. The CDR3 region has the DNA TGTGCCAGCAGGGATGGACAGGGTCGTCTACGGGGCTACACCTTC. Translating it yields CASRDGQGRLRGYTF.

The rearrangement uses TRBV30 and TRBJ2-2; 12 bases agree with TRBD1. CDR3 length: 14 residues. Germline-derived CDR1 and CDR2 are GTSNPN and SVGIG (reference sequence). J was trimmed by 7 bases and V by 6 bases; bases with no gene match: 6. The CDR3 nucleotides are TGTGCCTGCGCCGGGACAGGGGGCGTCGGGGAGCTGTTTTTT. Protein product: CACAGTGGVGELFF. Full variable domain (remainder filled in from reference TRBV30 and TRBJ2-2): SQTIHQWPATLVQPVGSPLSLECTVEGTSNPNLYWYRQAAGRGLQLLFYSVGIGQISSEVPQNLSASRPQDRQFILSSKKLLLSDSGFYLCACAGTGGVGELFFGEGSRLTVL.

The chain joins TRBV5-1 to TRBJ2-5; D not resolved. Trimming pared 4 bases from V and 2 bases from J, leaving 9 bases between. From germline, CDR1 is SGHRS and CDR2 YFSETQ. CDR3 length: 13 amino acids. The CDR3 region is CASSPTPQETQYF. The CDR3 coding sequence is TGCGCCAGCAGCCCTACCCCACAAGAGACCCAGTACTTC. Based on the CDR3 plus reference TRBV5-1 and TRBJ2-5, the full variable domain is KAGVTQTPRYLIKTRGQQVTLSCSPISGHRSVSWYQQTPGQGLQFLFEYFSETQRNKGNFPGRFSGRQFSNSRSEMNVSTLELGDSALYLCASSPTPQETQYFGPGTRLLVL.

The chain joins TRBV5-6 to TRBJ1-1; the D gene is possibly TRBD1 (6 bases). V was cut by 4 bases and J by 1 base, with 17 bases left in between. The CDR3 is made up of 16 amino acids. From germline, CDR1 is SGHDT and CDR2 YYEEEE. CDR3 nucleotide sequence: TGTGCCAGCAGCACCATCCTGGGACACCGGAACACTGAAGCTTTCTTT. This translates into CASSTILGHRNTEAFF.

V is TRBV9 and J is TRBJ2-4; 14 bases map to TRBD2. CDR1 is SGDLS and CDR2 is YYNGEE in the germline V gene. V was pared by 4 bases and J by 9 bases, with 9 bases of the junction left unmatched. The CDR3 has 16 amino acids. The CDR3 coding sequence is TGTGCCAGCAGCACAGCGGGACTAGCGGGAGAAAGCATTCAGTACTTC. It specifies CASSTAGLAGESIQYF.

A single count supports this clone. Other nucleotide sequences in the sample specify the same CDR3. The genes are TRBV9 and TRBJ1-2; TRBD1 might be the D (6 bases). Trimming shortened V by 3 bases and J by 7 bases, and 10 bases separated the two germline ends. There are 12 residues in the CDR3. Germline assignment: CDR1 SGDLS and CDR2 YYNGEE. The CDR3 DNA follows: TGTGCCAGCAGCGGAACAGGGTCTGGCTACACCTTC. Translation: CASSGTGSGYTF.

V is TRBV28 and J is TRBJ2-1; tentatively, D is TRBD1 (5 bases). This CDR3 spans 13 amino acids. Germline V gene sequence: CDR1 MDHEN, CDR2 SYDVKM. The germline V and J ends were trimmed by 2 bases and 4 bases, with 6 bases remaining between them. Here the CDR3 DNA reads TGTGCCAGCAGTTTAAGGGGATACAATGAGCAGTTCTTC. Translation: CASSLRGYNEQFF.